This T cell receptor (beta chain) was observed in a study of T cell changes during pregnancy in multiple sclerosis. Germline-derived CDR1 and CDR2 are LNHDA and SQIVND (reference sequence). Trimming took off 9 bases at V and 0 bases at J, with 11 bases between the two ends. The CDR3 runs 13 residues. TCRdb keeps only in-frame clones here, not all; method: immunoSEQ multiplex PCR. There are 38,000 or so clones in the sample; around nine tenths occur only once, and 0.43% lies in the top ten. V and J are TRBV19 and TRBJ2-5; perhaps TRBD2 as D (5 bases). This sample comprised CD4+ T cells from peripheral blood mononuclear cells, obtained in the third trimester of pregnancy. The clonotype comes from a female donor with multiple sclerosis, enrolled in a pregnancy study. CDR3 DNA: TGTGCCAGCACGGACTCTTACCAAGAGACCCAGTACTTC. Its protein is CASTDSYQETQYF.